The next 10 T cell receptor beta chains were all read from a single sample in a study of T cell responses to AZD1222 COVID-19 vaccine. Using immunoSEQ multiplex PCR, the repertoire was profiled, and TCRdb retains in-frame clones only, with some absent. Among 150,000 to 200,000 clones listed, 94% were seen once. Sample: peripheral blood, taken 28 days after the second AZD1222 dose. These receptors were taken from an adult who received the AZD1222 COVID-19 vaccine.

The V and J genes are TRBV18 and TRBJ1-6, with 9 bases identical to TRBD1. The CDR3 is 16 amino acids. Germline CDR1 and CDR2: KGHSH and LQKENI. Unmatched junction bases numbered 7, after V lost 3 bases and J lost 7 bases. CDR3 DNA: TGTGCCAGCTCACCTACGACAGGGGGTATGAATTCACCCCTCCACTTT. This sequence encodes CASSPTTGGMNSPLHF.

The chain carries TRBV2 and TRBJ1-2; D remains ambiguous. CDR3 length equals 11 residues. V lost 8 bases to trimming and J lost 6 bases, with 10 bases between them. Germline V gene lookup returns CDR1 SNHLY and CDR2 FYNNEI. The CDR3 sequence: CASARLDGYTF. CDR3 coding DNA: TGTGCCAGCGCGCGCCTGGATGGCTACACCTTC.

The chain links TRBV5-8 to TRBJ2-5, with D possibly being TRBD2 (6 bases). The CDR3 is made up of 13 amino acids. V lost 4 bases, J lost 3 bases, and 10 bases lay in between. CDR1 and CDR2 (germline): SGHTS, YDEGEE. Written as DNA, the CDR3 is TGTGCCAGCAGCCCGGGACTCAAAGAGACCCAGTACTTC. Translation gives CASSPGLKETQYF.

CDR3 DNA: TGTGCCACCAGCAGAGATGAGGAGGTAGCTTTCTTT. This encodes CATSRDEEVAFF. This rearrangement joins TRBV15 to TRBJ1-1; D unclear. Deletions cut 0 bases from V and 10 bases from J, with 9 bases between. The CDR3 consists of 12 residues. Per germline, CDR1 LNHNV and CDR2 YYDKDF (reference sequence).

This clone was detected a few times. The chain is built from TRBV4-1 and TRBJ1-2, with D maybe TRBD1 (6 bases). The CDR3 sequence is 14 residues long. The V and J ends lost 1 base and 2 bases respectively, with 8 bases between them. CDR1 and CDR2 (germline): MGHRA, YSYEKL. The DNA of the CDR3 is TGCGCCAGCAGCCAAGCCGGACAGAACTATGGCTACACCTTC. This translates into CASSQAGQNYGYTF.

The CDR3 protein is CASLGGLNTEAFF. In DNA form, the CDR3 reads TGTGCCTCGTTGGGGGGCTTGAACACTGAAGCTTTCTTT. The rearrangement joins TRBV18 to TRBJ1-1; D is possibly TRBD1 (6 bases). V gave up 11 bases and J gave up 0 bases, with 13 bases separating them. This CDR3 is built from 13 residues. Germline V lookup: CDR1 KGHSH, CDR2 LQKENI.

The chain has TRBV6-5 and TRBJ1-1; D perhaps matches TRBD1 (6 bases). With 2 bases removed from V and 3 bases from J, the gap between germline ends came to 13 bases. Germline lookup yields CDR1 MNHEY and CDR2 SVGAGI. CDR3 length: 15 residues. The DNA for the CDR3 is TGTGCCAGCAGTTACCGAGGGGGGCTGGACACTGAAGCTTTCTTT. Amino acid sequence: CASSYRGGLDTEAFF.

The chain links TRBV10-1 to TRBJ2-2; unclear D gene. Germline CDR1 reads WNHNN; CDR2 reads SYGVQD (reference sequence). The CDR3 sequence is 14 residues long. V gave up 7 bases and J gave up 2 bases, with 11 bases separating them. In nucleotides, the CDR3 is TGCGCCAGCACCATGAGACTTAACACCGGGGAGCTGTTTTTT. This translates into CASTMRLNTGELFF.

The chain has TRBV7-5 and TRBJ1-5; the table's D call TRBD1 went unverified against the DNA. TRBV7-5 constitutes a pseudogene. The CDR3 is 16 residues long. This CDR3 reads CVRRIQGARSNQPQHF. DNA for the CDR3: TGTGTCAGAAGAATTCAGGGGGCGCGGAGCAATCAGCCCCAGCATTTT.

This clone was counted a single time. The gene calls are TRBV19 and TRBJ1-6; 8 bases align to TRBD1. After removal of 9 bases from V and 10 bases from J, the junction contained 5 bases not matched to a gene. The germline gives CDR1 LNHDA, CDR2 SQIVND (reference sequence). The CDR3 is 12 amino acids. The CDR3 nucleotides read TGTGCCAGCGGACAGGGCCTGTCACCCCTCCACTTT. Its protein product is CASGQGLSPLHF.